This TCR beta chain was recovered during a study of tumor-infiltrating lymphocytes in primary liver carcinoma. Study overall: Those enrolled were patients of both sexes, who were aged 30 to 69 years. Study-level results: Overlap between tumor regions exceeded overlap of tumor with adjacent tissue or blood. Unsorted bulk samples meant CD4+ and CD8+ repertoires went uncompared. Tumor samples exhibited a significantly greater top-250-clone fraction than blood samples (p = 0.039).

From about 0.45 ug total RNA, TCR beta cDNA was generated with a primer in the constant region. The TCR beta library was amplified through three nested multiplex PCR rounds in a modified ARM-PCR procedure. A C-beta reverse primer was combined with TRBV1-TRBV30 forward primers in the first two PCR rounds, and each round had roughly 11 cycles. A single record per CDR3 protein comes from TCRdb applying MiXCR to the multiplex PCR reads. The table has 150,000 to 200,000 distinct CDR3 sequences, about 61% seen once. Germline DNA was also extracted, and blood RNA derived from unsorted whole blood. In its sample, this clonotype was seen once. Its antigen is currently unknown. This may arise from a read error, as a much more abundant clone is one base away. The CDR3 is 14 residues long. The ends lost 7 bases at V and 6 bases at J; junction bases unmatched: 9.

This clonotype was obtained from a woman aged 55-69 years with primary liver carcinoma and hepatitis B virus infection. The rearrangement links TRBV12-3 or TRBV12-4 to TRBJ2-5; 9 bases are a match to TRBD1. The material sequenced was peripheral blood. For the CDR3, the DNA is TGTGCCAGCAAGCCGGGACAGGGTATGAAGACCCAGTACTTC. As protein: CASKPGQGMKTQYF.